These 10 T cell receptor beta chains came from one sample sequenced in a study of CD8+ T cells in alopecia areata. Treatment in this sample: oral pan-JAK inhibitor, 5-10 mg twice daily. The authors extracted RNA and reverse transcribed it into cDNA as the sequencing template. Produced via immunoSEQ multiplex PCR; TCRdb's table is partial and in-frame only. The table includes 150,000 to 200,000 clones, roughly 60% detected once. Sequences were derived from CD4+ T cells sorted from blood, sampled at week 24, from a patient treated with tofacitinib. These receptors all stem from a human donor with alopecia areata.

The chain recombines TRBV28 with TRBJ2-5; either TRBD1 or TRBD2 may supply D (6 bases each). Germline V gene lookup returns CDR1 MDHEN and CDR2 SYDVKM. This CDR3 has 13 amino acids. V was cut by 5 bases and J by 7 bases, with 14 bases left in between. The CDR3 here is CASSQTGAGTQYF. The CDR3 nucleotides are TGTGCCAGCAGTCAGACAGGAGCGGGGACCCAGTACTTC.

The rearrangement joins TRBV2 to TRBJ1-2, with D unresolved. Trimming removed 7 bases from V and 5 bases from J, with 17 bases in between. There are 14 residues in the CDR3. The germline V gene encodes CDR1 SNHLY and CDR2 FYNNEI. CDR3 residues: CASTSGPTGYGYTF. The CDR3 bases are TGTGCCAGCACTTCGGGTCCGACCGGGTATGGCTACACCTTC.

This rearrangement joins TRBV2 to TRBJ2-7; perhaps TRBD2 as D (5 bases). The CDR3 extends over 11 amino acids. Deletions cut 2 bases from V and 12 bases from J, with 11 bases between. CDR1 is SNHLY, CDR2 FYNNEI, per germline. CDR3 in DNA: TGTGCCAGCAGTGAATACCGCGAGGGGTACTTC. This encodes CASSEYREGYF.

This clone was detected once. The CDR3 loop is CASRKQGTGTDTQYF. The CDR3 DNA sequence: TGTGCCAGCAGAAAACAGGGTACGGGTACAGATACGCAGTATTTT. The genes are TRBV14 and TRBJ2-3; possible D gene TRBD1, 6 bases. CDR1 and CDR2 (germline): SGHDN, FVKESK. The V end lost 6 bases, the J end lost 3 bases, and 16 bases lay between the germline ends. CDR3 length equals 15 residues.

This clone was observed a single time. The V call is TRBV29-1, the J call TRBJ2-1; D possibly corresponds to TRBD2 (5 bases). Germline CDR1 reads SQVTM; CDR2 reads ANQGSEA. Deletions cut 2 bases from V and 4 bases from J, with 15 bases between. The CDR3 extends over 15 amino acids. CDR3 region: CSVELAGILYNEQFF. CDR3 in DNA: TGCAGCGTTGAACTCGCCGGGATCCTATACAATGAGCAGTTCTTC.

The genes are TRBV29-1 and TRBJ2-5; perhaps TRBD2 as D (5 bases). V lost 4 bases and J lost 5, with 14 bases in between. The CDR3 spans 13 residues. Looked up from germline, CDR1 is SQVTM and CDR2 is ANQGSEA. The CDR3 DNA sequence: TGCAGCGTTGCGACTACCCTTGGGGAGACCCAGTACTTC. Translated: CSVATTLGETQYF.

The V and J genes are TRBV2 and TRBJ1-5; D might be TRBD1 (6 bases). Trimming left V 4 bases short and J 2 bases short, with 9 bases between. CDR3 size: 14 residues. Per germline, CDR1 SNHLY and CDR2 FYNNEI. CDR3 DNA sequence: TGTGCCAGCAGTGGACAGGCTGGCAATCAGCCCCAGCATTTT. Its protein product is CASSGQAGNQPQHF.

This clone was observed once. The V call is TRBV30, the J call TRBJ2-3, with TRBD1 matching over 8 bases. The CDR3 spans 14 residues. CDR1 is GTSNPN, CDR2 SVGIG, per germline (reference sequence). V shed 2 bases and J 3 bases; nucleotides not matched to a gene: 4. The CDR3 DNA follows: TGTGCCTGGAGTCAGGGGGCCCCGACAGATACGCAGTATTTT. Translated, it gives CAWSQGAPTDTQYF.

This clone was counted between two and nine times. V is TRBV7-2 and J is TRBJ1-2; tentatively, D is TRBD1 (5 bases). Germline CDR1 reads SGHTA; CDR2 reads FQGNSA. The CDR3 runs 13 residues. This CDR3 is CANAQGLVGGYTF. The CDR3 coding sequence is TGTGCAAACGCCCAGGGTTTGGTTGGAGGCTACACCTTC. Filled out from reference TRBV7-2 and TRBJ1-2, the complete variable domain reads GAGVSQSPSNKVTEKGKDVELRCDPISGHTALYWYRQSLGQGLEFLIYFQGNSAPDKSGLPSDRFSAERTGGSVSTLTIQRTQQEDSAVYLCANAQGLVGGYTFGSGTRLTVV.

V and J are TRBV20-1 and TRBJ2-5; D is unresolved. The CDR3 sequence is 10 residues long. V was cut by 6 bases and J by 1 base, with 3 bases left in between. Germline V gene lookup returns CDR1 DFQATT and CDR2 SNEGSKA (reference sequence). CDR3 nucleotide sequence: TGCAGTGCAATCCAAGAGACCCAGTACTTC. This translates into CSAIQETQYF.